This TCR beta chain was recovered during a study of OX40 agonist ivuxolimab in advanced cancers. Study-level information: The mean age was approximately 60 years, ranging from about 20 to 79, with approximately 83% of participants male. Overall study findings and caveats: The specificity for antigen of the expanded peripheral T cells was not determined. Partial responders receiving 0.1-3.0 mg/kg showed among the lowest clonal expansion. Nonresponders included some who also had low normalized T-cell clonal expansion.

This CDR3 comprises 15 residues. Trimming took 4 bases from V and 0 from J, leaving 10 bases between them. Germline lookup yields CDR1 LGHNA and CDR2 YSLEER. Worth noting for this clone: The antigen remains unidentified.

Only in-frame clones appear in the TCRdb table, and some are missing; sequencing was by immunoSEQ multiplex PCR. The sample consists of approximately 49,000 clones, less than 85% of them appearing once. This sample comprised CD4+ or CD8+ T cells sorted from blood, obtained in a trial of the OX40 agonist ivuxolimab. The TCR originated in an adult with an advanced solid tumor such as melanoma, head and neck, liver or kidney cancer. The genes are TRBV4-3 and TRBJ1-3; unclear D gene. The CDR3: CASSPVQSSGNTIYF. DNA of the CDR3: TGCGCCAGCAGCCCTGTACAGAGCTCTGGAAACACCATATATTTT.